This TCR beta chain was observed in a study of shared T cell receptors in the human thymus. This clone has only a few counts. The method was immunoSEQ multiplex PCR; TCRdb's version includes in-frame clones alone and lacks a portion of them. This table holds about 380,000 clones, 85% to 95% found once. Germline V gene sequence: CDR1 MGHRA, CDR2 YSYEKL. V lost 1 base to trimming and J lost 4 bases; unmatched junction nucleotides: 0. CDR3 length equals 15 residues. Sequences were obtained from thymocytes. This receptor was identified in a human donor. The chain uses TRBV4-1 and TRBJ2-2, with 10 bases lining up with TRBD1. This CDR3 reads CASSQGTGGTGELFF. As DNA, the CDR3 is TGCGCCAGCAGCCAAGGGACAGGGGGCACCGGGGAGCTGTTTTTT.